The subject of this entry is one TCR beta chain. Since a much larger clone is just one base distant, this may be a read error. V trimming: 4 bases; J trimming: 2 bases; junction bases outside the gene matches: 2. Germline V gives CDR1 SGHVS, CDR2 FNYEAQ. The CDR3 runs to 15 residues. The sample comes from a study of identical twins. Unique molecular identifiers were in the cDNA, with template-switch universal primer binding. Each CDR3 protein is one row after TCRdb ran MiXCR on the 5' RACE reads. The table records 200,000 to 300,000 distinct CDR3 sequences, 6% to 8.5% of them present only once. This same sample was also taken into another study, of yellow fever vaccine responses in identical twins.

Source material: CD8+ T cells sorted from blood. The TCR originated in a woman between 18 and 29 years old in good health. The chain is built from TRBV7-6 and TRBJ2-1, with 10 nucleotides matching TRBD2. CDR3 DNA sequence: TGTGCCAGCAGCTCAGCGGGGGGGGCCTACAATGAGCAGTTCTTC. Translated: CASSSAGGAYNEQFF. The entire variable domain, with the rest obtained from reference TRBV7-6 and TRBJ2-1, is as follows: GAGVSQSPRYKVTKRGQDVALRCDPISGHVSLYWYRQALGQGPEFLTYFNYEAQQDKSGLPNDRFSAERPEGSISTLTIQRTEQRDSAMYRCASSSAGGAYNEQFFGPGTRLTVL.